Below, 23 T cell receptor beta chains from the same sample are listed, as sequenced in a study of blood T cell repertoires in COVID-19. TCRdb's table, derived via immunoSEQ multiplex PCR, lists solely in-frame clones and lacks some. The data show over 300,000 clones, roughly 88% seen once. The sequencing input was peripheral blood. These receptors all stem from a woman aged 45-65 years with acute or convalescent COVID-19.

The rearrangement links TRBV28 to TRBJ2-7, with D possibly matching TRBD1 (6 bases). Germline V gives CDR1 MDHEN, CDR2 SYDVKM. The CDR3 sequence is 13 residues long. With 6 bases removed from V and 2 bases from J, the gap between germline ends came to 11 bases. CDR3 nucleotides: TGTGCCAGCAGAAGGGGGATCGCCTACGAGCAGTACTTC. It yields the protein CASRRGIAYEQYF.

The J gene is TRBJ2-1, the V gene TRBV7-3, with 10 bases fitting TRBD2. The V gene end was trimmed by 5 bases and the J gene end by 7 bases; junction bases not matched to a gene: 5. This CDR3 has 14 amino acids. Germline V gene lookup returns CDR1 SGHTA and CDR2 FQGTGA. The CDR3 region is CASSPGLAENEQFF. CDR3 in DNA: TGTGCCAGCAGCCCCGGACTAGCGGAAAATGAGCAGTTCTTC.

The J gene is TRBJ1-1, the V gene TRBV5-1, with D tentatively TRBD1 (6 bases). Germline V gene sequence: CDR1 SGHRS, CDR2 YFSETQ. V dropped 4 bases and J dropped 0 bases, with 16 bases sitting between them. This CDR3 region has 16 residues. In DNA form, the CDR3 reads TGCGCCAGCAGCGTAACTCCGGGACAAATGAACACTGAAGCTTTCTTT. It translates to CASSVTPGQMNTEAFF. Full variable domain (outside the CDR3, taken from reference TRBV5-1 and TRBJ1-1): KAGVTQTPRYLIKTRGQQVTLSCSPISGHRSVSWYQQTPGQGLQFLFEYFSETQRNKGNFPGRFSGRQFSNSRSEMNVSTLELGDSALYLCASSVTPGQMNTEAFFGQGTRLTVV.

The CDR3 nucleotides read TGTGCCAGCAGCCCCCCCGGGAGCAATCAGCCCCAGCATTTT. Its protein product is CASSPPGSNQPQHF. This chain joins TRBV4-2 and TRBJ1-5; D is unclear. The CDR3 consists of 14 residues. Trimming left V 4 bases short and J 1 base short, with 8 bases between. Per the germline V gene, CDR1 is LGHNA and CDR2 is YNFKEQ.

This chain links TRBV27 with TRBJ2-5; weak D call: TRBD2 (6 bases). The CDR3 length is 13 residues. From germline, CDR1 is MNHEY and CDR2 SMNVEV (reference sequence). V gave up 3 bases and J gave up 3 bases, with 8 bases separating them. CDR3 loop: CASSFRREETQYF. The CDR3 bases are TGTGCCAGCAGTTTCCGGAGGGAAGAGACCCAGTACTTC.

The CDR3 DNA reads TGTGCCAGCAGTCGGACATCCGACTCCTACAATGAGCAGTTCTTC. This encodes CASSRTSDSYNEQFF. This chain connects TRBV11-3 to TRBJ2-1; perhaps TRBD1 as D (5 bases). The V end lost 6 bases, the J end lost 0 bases, and 12 bases lay between the germline ends. This CDR3 has 15 residues. Germline V gene sequence: CDR1 SGHNT, CDR2 YENEEA. The full variable domain, in which reference TRBV11-3 and TRBJ2-1 provide the parts outside the CDR3, is EAGVVQSPRYKIIEKKQPVAFWCNPISGHNTLYWYLQNLGQGPELLIRYENEEAVDDSQLPKDRFSAERLKGVDSTLKIQPAELGDSAVYLCASSRTSDSYNEQFFGPGTRLTVL.

V is TRBV9 and J is TRBJ2-7, with TRBD2 as a possible D gene (6 bases). With 3 bases removed from V and 4 bases from J, the gap between germline ends came to 17 bases. The CDR3 is made up of 15 amino acids. CDR1 is SGDLS and CDR2 is YYNGEE in the germline V gene. The CDR3 region is CASSESGTAMYEQYF. CDR3 in DNA: TGTGCCAGCAGCGAGTCCGGGACTGCAATGTACGAGCAGTACTTC.

V is TRBV28 and J is TRBJ1-5; 8 positions match TRBD1. CDR1 MDHEN and CDR2 SYDVKM come from the germline V gene. Trimming cost V 6 bases and J 2 bases; bases outside gene matches: 3. The CDR3 runs to 14 residues. The CDR3 sequence: CASRGGQGNQPQHF. The CDR3 coding sequence is TGTGCCAGCAGGGGGGGACAGGGCAATCAGCCCCAGCATTTT.

This chain joins TRBV21-1 and TRBJ1-5. TRBV21-1 is given as a pseudogene. This CDR3 contains 16 residues. The CDR3 coding sequence is TGTGCCAGCAGCAATACGGGACGGGGAGGGGATCAGCCCCAGCATTTT. This sequence encodes CASSNTGRGGDQPQHF.

This chain links TRBV30 with TRBJ2-7, with 10 positions matching TRBD1. Germline V lookup: CDR1 GTSNPN, CDR2 SVGIG (reference sequence). With 2 bases clipped from V and 5 bases from J, the junction kept 9 bases outside the gene matches. The CDR3 length is 15 residues. DNA of the CDR3: TGTGCCTGGAGTCCACCGACAGGGGGCACGCACGAGCAGTACTTC. It yields the protein CAWSPPTGGTHEQYF. Full variable domain (remainder filled in from reference TRBV30 and TRBJ2-7): SQTIHQWPATLVQPVGSPLSLECTVEGTSNPNLYWYRQAAGRGLQLLFYSVGIGQISSEVPQNLSASRPQDRQFILSSKKLLLSDSGFYLCAWSPPTGGTHEQYFGPGTRLTVT.

The CDR3 region is CASRDINAGELFF. In DNA form, the CDR3 reads TGTGCCAGCAGAGACATAAACGCCGGGGAGCTGTTTTTT. The chain joins TRBV6-5 to TRBJ2-2; D remains unclear. CDR1 is MNHEY and CDR2 is SVGAGI in the germline V gene. With 6 bases removed from V and 6 bases from J, the gap between germline ends came to 11 bases. The CDR3 runs 13 residues.

Here the CDR3 reads CASNYLQGARNEQFF. The CDR3 region has the DNA TGTGCCAGCAACTACTTACAGGGGGCACGGAATGAGCAGTTCTTC. The V and J genes are TRBV27 and TRBJ2-1; TRBD1 matches at 9 bases. The germline V gene has CDR1 MNHEY and CDR2 SMNVEV (reference sequence). The CDR3 has 15 amino acids. Trimming at V came to 7 bases and at J to 7 bases, leaving 11 bases not matched to a gene.

The chain employs TRBV5-5 and TRBJ1-1; 8 positions agree with TRBD1. The V segment lost 3 bases and the J segment 1 base; nucleotides outside the gene matches: 2. The CDR3 spans 14 residues. Per the germline V gene, CDR1 is SGHKS and CDR2 is YYEKEE (reference sequence). The CDR3 reads CASSWTGTNTEAFF. CDR3 sequence (DNA): TGTGCCAGCAGCTGGACAGGGACGAACACTGAAGCTTTCTTT.

On this clone itself: The DNA is left out, because the CDR3 cannot be placed on it with certainty; the CDR3 is given as TCRdb lists it. The genes are TRBV29-1 and TRBJ2-5; the D segment call TRBD2 is taken from the table without a DNA check. The CDR3 adds up to 15 amino acids, both ends counted. Germline-derived CDR1 and CDR2 are SQVTM and ANQGSEA. The CDR3 spells CSVGPGLAGLETQYF.

The chain has TRBV28 and TRBJ2-7; a weak D match, TRBD2 (5 bases). CDR1 and CDR2 from the germline V gene are MDHEN and SYDVKM. The CDR3 consists of 14 residues. V lost 2 bases and J 7 bases, leaving 15 bases between the germline ends. CDR3 protein: CASSLPTSWGEQYF. CDR3 DNA: TGTGCCAGCAGTTTACCCACTAGTTGGGGTGAGCAGTACTTC. Together with reference TRBV28 and TRBJ2-7, the CDR3 gives the full variable domain: DVKVTQSSRYLVKRTGEKVFLECVQDMDHENMFWYRQDPGLGLRLIYFSYDVKMKEKGDIPEGYSVSREKKERFSLILESASTNQTSMYLCASSLPTSWGEQYFGPGTRLTVT.

The chain joins TRBV18 to TRBJ2-7; TRBD2 aligns across 10 bases. CDR1 is KGHSH and CDR2 is LQKENI in the germline V gene. There are 13 residues in the CDR3. The junction had 1 base not matched to a gene; V was cut back by 3 bases and J by 5 bases. The CDR3 coding sequence is TGTGCCAGCTCACCCCTAGCGGGGGACGAGCAGTACTTC. Translated, it gives CASSPLAGDEQYF.

This clone appeared a single time. The chain employs TRBV2 and TRBJ1-1, with 7 bases fitting TRBD1. The CDR3 has 15 amino acids. Trimming cost V 8 bases and J 1 base; bases outside gene matches: 10. The V gene's germline CDR1 is SNHLY and CDR2 FYNNEI. CDR3: CASQGGGAGNTEAFF. CDR3 in DNA: TGTGCCAGCCAGGGGGGTGGAGCAGGGAACACTGAAGCTTTCTTT.

This clone was seen only once. DNA of the CDR3: TGTGCCAGCAGCTTAGGGACTAGCGGGAGATGGCAGTTCTTC. Translation gives CASSLGTSGRWQFF. The chain has TRBV7-9 and TRBJ2-1; 13 nucleotides match TRBD2. J lost 12 bases, V lost 1 base, and 3 bases had no gene match. CDR1 is SEHNR and CDR2 is FQNEAQ in the germline V gene (reference sequence). The CDR3 is 14 amino acids.

This chain connects TRBV11-2 to TRBJ2-7; D is undetermined. This CDR3 is 13 amino acids long. V gave up 0 bases and J gave up 6 bases, with 9 bases separating them. Germline V lookup: CDR1 SGHAT, CDR2 FQNNGV. The CDR3 loop is CASSLDRFREQYF. The CDR3 coding sequence is TGTGCCAGCAGCTTAGACAGGTTTCGCGAGCAGTACTTC.

V is TRBV6-5 and J is TRBJ2-7; a possible D gene is TRBD2 (5 bases). CDR3 length equals 16 residues. With 2 bases removed from V and 1 base from J, the gap between germline ends came to 15 bases. Germline V CDR1 and CDR2: MNHEY, SVGAGI. DNA for the CDR3: TGTGCCAGCAGTTACGGTGCGGGCCTCCTTTCCTACGAGCAGTACTTC. Translating it yields CASSYGAGLLSYEQYF.

The gene calls are TRBV2 and TRBJ2-5, with 8 nucleotides matching TRBD1. In germline, CDR1 is SNHLY, CDR2 FYNNEI. The CDR3 spans 13 residues. Trimming at V came to 4 bases and at J to 3 bases, leaving 1 base not matched to a gene. CDR3 DNA sequence: TGTGCCAGCAGTGGGGACAGGAAAGAGACCCAGTACTTC. It is translated as CASSGDRKETQYF. The whole variable domain, remainder taken from reference TRBV2 and TRBJ2-5, is EPEVTQTPSHQVTQMGQEVILRCVPISNHLYFYWYRQILGQKVEFLVSFYNNEISEKSEIFDDQFSVERPDGSNFTLKIRSTKLEDSAMYFCASSGDRKETQYFGPGTRLLVL.

This clone has just a few counts. The V call is TRBV6-2 or TRBV6-3, the J call TRBJ1-4, with D possibly TRBD1 on 5 matching bases. This CDR3 region has 14 residues. Germline CDR1 and CDR2: MNHEY and SVGEGT. With 2 bases removed from V and 7 bases from J, the gap between germline ends came to 11 bases. The CDR3 bases are TGTGCCAGCAGTTACGGGGCGCGGGGTGAAAAACTGTTTTTT. It codes for CASSYGARGEKLFF.

The chain employs TRBV29-1 and TRBJ1-2; 8 bases are shared with TRBD1. With V trimmed by 1 base and J by 7 bases, 8 bases remained unmatched. Germline V gene lookup returns CDR1 SQVTM and CDR2 ANQGSEA. The CDR3 is 14 amino acids. The CDR3 bases are TGCAGCGTTGAAGTGGAAACAGGGGGTGGTGGCTACACCTTC. Translated, it gives CSVEVETGGGGYTF.